A single T cell receptor beta chain is shown here with its context. Its specificity is not known. Germline V gene data show CDR1 as SEHNR and CDR2 as FQNEAQ (reference sequence). This CDR3 is 15 amino acids long. The V gene end was trimmed by 2 bases and the J gene end by 12 bases; junction bases not matched to a gene: 12. The data stem from a study of T cell repertoires and Cas9 in healthy adults. Turning to the study itself: SpCas9-reactive CD4 and CD8 T cells were characterized for potency, cytotoxicity and lineage.

Whole-study findings and limits: SpCas9-reactive effector T cells were reportedly restrained in vitro by SpCas9-reactive regulatory T cells.

Profiled with immunoSEQ multiplex PCR; TCRdb holds only in-frame clones, not every one. The sample contains more than 12,000 clones, approximately 88% of which appear only once. The clonotype comes from a human donor in good health. The rearrangement joins TRBV7-9 to TRBJ1-5; 8 nucleotides agree with TRBD1. Material: Tregs (CD4+, CD25+, CD127-, CD137-, CD154-) from PBMCs; culture status not recorded. CDR3: CASSLTGTGAGRQHF. CDR3 in DNA: TGTGCCAGCAGCTTAACCGGGACAGGCGCGGGGCGCCAGCATTTT.